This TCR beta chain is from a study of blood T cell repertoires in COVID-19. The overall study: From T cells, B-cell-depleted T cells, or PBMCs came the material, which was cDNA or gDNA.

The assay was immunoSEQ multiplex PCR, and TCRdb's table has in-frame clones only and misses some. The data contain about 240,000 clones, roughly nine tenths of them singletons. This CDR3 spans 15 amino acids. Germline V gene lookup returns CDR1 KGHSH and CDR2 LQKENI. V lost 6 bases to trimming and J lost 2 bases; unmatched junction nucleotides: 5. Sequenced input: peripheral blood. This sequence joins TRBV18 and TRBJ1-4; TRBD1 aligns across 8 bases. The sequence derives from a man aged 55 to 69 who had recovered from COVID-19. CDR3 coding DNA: TGTGCCAGCTCTGCGGACAGGGCCACTAATGAAAAACTGTTTTTT. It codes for CASSADRATNEKLFF. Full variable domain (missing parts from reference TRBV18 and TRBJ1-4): NAGVMQNPRHLVRRRGQEARLRCSPMKGHSHVYWYRQLPEEGLKFMVYLQKENIIDESGMPKERFSAEFPKEGPSILRIQQVVRGDSAAYFCASSADRATNEKLFFGSGTQLSVL.